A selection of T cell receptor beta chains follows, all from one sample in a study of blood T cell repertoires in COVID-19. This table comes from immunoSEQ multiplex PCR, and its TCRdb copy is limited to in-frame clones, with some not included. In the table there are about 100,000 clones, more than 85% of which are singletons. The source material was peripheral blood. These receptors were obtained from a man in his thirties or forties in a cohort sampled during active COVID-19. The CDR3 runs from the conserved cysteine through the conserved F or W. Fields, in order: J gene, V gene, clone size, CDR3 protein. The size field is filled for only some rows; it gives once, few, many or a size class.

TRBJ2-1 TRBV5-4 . CASSLGGRGYNEQFF
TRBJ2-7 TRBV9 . CASSVAAGSSEQYF
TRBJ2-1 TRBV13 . CASSLRRLAGGLPHEQFF
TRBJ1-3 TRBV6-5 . CASTSDRSGNTIYF
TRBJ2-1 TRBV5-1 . CASSLALGDPLAGGRNEQFF
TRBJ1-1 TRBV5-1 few CASSPGGNTEAFF
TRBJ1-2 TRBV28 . CASKYERGYTF
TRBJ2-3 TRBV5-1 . CASSRDYNVPDTQYF
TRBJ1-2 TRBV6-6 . CASSPSIRTGGYGYTF
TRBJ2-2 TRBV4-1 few CASSQGLLGQGGFGTGELFF
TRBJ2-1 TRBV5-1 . CASSPGLAGGPNEQFF
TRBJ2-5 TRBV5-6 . CASSPVASGVETQYF
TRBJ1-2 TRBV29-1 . CSGYRPSYGYTF
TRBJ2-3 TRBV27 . CASSSYRDRGRDTQYF
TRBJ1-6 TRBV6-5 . CASTHRGYNSPLHF
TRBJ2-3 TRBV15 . CATSRGQGARDTQYF
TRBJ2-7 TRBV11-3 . CASSLFWRGDYEQYF
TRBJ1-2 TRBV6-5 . CASSPSGQGRYGYTF
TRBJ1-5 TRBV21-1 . CASSKVRASSNQPQHF
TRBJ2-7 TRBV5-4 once CASSLEASGDPYEQYF
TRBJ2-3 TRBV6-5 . CASGDRGELDTQYF
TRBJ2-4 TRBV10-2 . CASSPEGIAKNIQYF
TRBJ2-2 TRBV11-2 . CASSLDRPGNTGELFF
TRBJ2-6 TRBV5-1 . CASSLAVGGANVLTF
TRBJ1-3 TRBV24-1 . CATSDVTGAGNTIYF
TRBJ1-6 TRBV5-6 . CASSYLGQGDNSPLHF
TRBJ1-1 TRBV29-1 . CSVTGTGIKAFF
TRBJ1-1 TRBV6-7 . CASSPHPRDSNTEAFF
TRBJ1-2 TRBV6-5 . CASSRDTHNYGYTF
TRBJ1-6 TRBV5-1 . CASSLEAEQSPLHF
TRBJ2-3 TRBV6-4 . CASSDSGGSTDTQYF
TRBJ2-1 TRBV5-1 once CASSPGGTSGVHEQFF
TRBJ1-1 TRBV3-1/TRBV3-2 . CASSRGTGNTEAFF
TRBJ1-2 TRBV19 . CASSTRQKGYGYTF
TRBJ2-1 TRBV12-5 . CASGLHSLRDRGQRSYNEQFF
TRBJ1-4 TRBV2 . CASSRAGRREKLFF
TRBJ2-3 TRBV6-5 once CASNGAYTDTQYF
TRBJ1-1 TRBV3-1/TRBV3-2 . CASSQTWSDTEAFF
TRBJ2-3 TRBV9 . CASSVSGGGDTQYF
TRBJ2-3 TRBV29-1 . CSVAGRVTDTQYF
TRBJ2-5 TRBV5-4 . CASSLELAGGQLGTQYF
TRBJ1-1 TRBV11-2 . CASSPRDRGPGAFF
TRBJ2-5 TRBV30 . CAWRSRTSGAETQYF
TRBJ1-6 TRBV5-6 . CASSLGSSYNSPLHF
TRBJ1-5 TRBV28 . CASRSSNQPQHF